These T cell receptor beta chains were read from a single sample in a study of patients and donors after allogeneic stem cell transplantation. TCRdb re-derived calls from the RT-PCR reads in MiXCR, one entry per CDR3 protein. The sample contains roughly 250,000 distinct CDR3 sequences, 12% to 15% of which appear only once. The sequencing input was blood, either unsorted or a sorted T cell fraction (not recorded which). These receptors were taken from a human donor who was either an allogeneic HSCT recipient or a stem cell or donor lymphocyte infusion donor (not recorded which). It is not recorded whose cells these are; they may come from a transplant donor. Both conserved end residues are part of each CDR3. A D gene is named only where the DNA matches it firmly. Where a row states a size, it is once, few, many or the class of an expanded clone; other rows omit it.

D,V,J,size,DNA,CDR3
TRBD1,TRBV6-2/TRBV6-3,TRBJ1-1,few,TGTGCCAGCAGGGGACAGCTCTTGAACACTGAAGCTTTCTTT,CASRGQLLNTEAFF
TRBD2,TRBV20-1,TRBJ2-3,few,TGCAGTGCCACAATGACTAGCGGGAACGCAGATACGCAGTATTTT,CSATMTSGNADTQYF
TRBD1,TRBV5-4,TRBJ1-2,few,TGTGCCAGCAGCTCGACAGGGTTTAACTATGGCTACACCTTC,CASSSTGFNYGYTF
NA,TRBV2,TRBJ2-1,many,TGTGCCAGCGGCGAAGGGGGTGAGCAGTTCTTC,CASGEGGEQFF
NA,TRBV27,TRBJ1-5,few,TGTGCCAGCAGTTTAGGCAGGGATCATCAGCCCCAGCATTTT,CASSLGRDHQPQHF
NA,TRBV5-1,TRBJ1-1,NA,TGCGCCAGCGGCACCTCAGGACACCCTAACACTGAAGCTTTCTTT,CASGTSGHPNTEAFF
NA,TRBV6-6,TRBJ2-5,NA,TGTGCCAGCAGGGACCAAGCCAGGGAGACCCAGTACTTC,CASRDQARETQYF
NA,TRBV18,TRBJ1-3,NA,TGTGCCAGCTCATCAATGCCTGGGGATGCGGGAAACACCATATATTTT,CASSSMPGDAGNTIYF
NA,TRBV4-2,TRBJ2-7,NA,TGTGCCAGCAGCCCCCTCTATCCCACCCTGGGCGAGCAGTACTTC,CASSPLYPTLGEQYF
TRBD1,TRBV7-9,TRBJ2-1,NA,TGTGCCAGCAGCTTAGGTGCAGGGGGCAATGAGCAGTTCTTC,CASSLGAGGNEQFF
TRBD1,TRBV29-1,TRBJ1-5,many,TGCAGCGCGCGGGGACAGGGAAATCAGCCCCAGCATTTT,CSARGQGNQPQHF
NA,TRBV10-3,TRBJ2-2,few,TGTGCCATCGCGGCGGACACCGGGGAGCTGTTTTTT,CAIAADTGELFF
TRBD2,TRBV7-2,TRBJ2-7,few,TGTGCCAGCAGCGGTCGGGGCGGGGGGTCCTACGAGCAGTACTTC,CASSGRGGGSYEQYF
TRBD2,TRBV20-1,TRBJ2-3,NA,TGCAGTGCTAGGGGGCAGCTAGCGGACCAGGGAGATACGCAGTATTTT,CSARGQLADQGDTQYF
NA,TRBV12-3/TRBV12-4,TRBJ1-2,few,TGTGCCAGCAGCGACCGGGGCCAAGGGAATTATGGCTACACCTTC,CASSDRGQGNYGYTF